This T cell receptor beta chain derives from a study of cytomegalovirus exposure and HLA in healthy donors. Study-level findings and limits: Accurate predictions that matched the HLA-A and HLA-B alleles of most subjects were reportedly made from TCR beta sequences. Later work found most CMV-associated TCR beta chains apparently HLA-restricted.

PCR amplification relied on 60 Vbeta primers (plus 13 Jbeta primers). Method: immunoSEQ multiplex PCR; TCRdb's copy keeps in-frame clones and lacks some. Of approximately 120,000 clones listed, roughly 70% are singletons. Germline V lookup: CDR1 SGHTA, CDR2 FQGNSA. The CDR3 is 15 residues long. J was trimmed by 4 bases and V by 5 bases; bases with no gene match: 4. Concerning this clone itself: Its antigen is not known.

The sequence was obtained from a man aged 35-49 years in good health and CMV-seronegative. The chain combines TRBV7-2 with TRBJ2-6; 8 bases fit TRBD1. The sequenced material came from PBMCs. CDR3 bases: TGTGCCAGCAGCCCGGACAGGGCCGGGGCCAACGTCCTGACTTTC. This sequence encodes CASSPDRAGANVLTF. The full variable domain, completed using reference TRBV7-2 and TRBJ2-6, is GAGVSQSPSNKVTEKGKDVELRCDPISGHTALYWYRQSLGQGLEFLIYFQGNSAPDKSGLPSDRFSAERTGGSVSTLTIQRTQQEDSAVYLCASSPDRAGANVLTFGAGSRLTVL.